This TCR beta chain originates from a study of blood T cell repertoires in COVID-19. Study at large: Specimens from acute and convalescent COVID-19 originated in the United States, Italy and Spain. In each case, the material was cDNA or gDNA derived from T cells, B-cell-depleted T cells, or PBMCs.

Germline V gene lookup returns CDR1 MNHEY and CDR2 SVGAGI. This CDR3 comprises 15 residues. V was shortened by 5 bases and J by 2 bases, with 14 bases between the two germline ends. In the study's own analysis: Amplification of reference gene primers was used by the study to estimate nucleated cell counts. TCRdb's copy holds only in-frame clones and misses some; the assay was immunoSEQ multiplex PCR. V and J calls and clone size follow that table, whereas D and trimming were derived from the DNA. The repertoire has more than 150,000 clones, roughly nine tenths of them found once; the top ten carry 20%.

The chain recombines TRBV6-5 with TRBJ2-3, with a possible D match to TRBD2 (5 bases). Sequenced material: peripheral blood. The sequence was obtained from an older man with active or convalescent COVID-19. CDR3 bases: TGTGCCAGCAGTCTACTCGGGGTCCTCACAGATACGCAGTATTTT. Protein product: CASSLLGVLTDTQYF.